The entry below gives a single T cell receptor beta chain sequence along with its context. The data are from a study of T cells in Graves' hyperthyroidism and ophthalmopathy. The source material, RNA transcripts, was used to amplify TCR beta CDR3 regions. Primed by the HTBI set, a first-round RT-PCR was run on the TCR CDR3. MiXCR was run by TCRdb on the multiplex PCR reads, yielding one entry per CDR3 protein. The sample lists 200,000 or so distinct CDR3 sequences, around 17% occurring once. Graves' hyperthyroidism was deemed stable absent ophthalmopathy progression within 18 months. In patients aged 18 to 65, hyperthyroidism was newly diagnosed, with duration under 2 months. Exclusion criteria comprised uncontrolled infection, other autoimmune disease, pregnancy or lactation. The clonotype was recovered from a woman between 50 and 59 years old with Graves' hyperthyroidism. Sequenced material: blood.

The CDR3 reads CASSLQGGYTF. Here the CDR3 DNA reads TGTGCCAGCAGCCTCCAAGGTGGCTACACCTTC. J is TRBJ1-2 and V is TRBV6-2 or TRBV6-3; D not certain. V lost 6 bases, J lost 7 bases, and 9 bases lay in between. CDR3 length: 11 amino acids. Germline V gene sequence: CDR1 MNHEY, CDR2 SVGEGT.